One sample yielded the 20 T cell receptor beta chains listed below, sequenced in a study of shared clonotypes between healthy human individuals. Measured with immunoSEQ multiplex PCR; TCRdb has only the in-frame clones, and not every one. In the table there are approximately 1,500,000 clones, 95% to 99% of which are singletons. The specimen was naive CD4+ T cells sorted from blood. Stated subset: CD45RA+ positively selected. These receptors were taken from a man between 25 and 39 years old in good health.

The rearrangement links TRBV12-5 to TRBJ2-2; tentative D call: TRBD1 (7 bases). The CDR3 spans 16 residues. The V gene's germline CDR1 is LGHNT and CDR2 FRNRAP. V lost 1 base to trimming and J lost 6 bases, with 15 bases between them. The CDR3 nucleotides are TGTGCTAGTGGTTTGGATCCGACAGGGACTCCCGGGGAGCTGTTTTTT. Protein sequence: CASGLDPTGTPGELFF.

For the CDR3, the DNA is TGTGCCAGTAGTATAACTGGGACAGTTTTTGGAAACACCATATATTTT. It specifies CASSITGTVFGNTIYF. V gene TRBV19 combines with J gene TRBJ1-3; the match to TRBD1 covers 7 bases. This CDR3 comprises 16 residues. CDR1 LNHDA and CDR2 SQIVND come from the germline V gene (reference sequence). V lost 2 bases and J lost 3; bases outside the gene matches: 7.

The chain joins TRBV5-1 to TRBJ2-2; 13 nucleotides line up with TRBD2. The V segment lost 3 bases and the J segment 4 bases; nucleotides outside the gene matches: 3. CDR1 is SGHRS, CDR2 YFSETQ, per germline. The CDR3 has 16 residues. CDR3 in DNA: TGCGCCAGCAGCTACGGGACTAGCGGGACCACCGGGGAGCTGTTTTTT. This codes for CASSYGTSGTTGELFF.

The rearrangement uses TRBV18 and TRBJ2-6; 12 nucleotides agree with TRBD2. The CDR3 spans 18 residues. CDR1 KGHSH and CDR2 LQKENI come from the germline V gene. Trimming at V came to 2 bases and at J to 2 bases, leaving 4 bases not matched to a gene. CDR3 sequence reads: CASSPTASGRAGANVLTF. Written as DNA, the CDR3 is TGTGCCAGCTCACCAACGGCTAGCGGGAGGGCTGGGGCCAACGTCCTGACTTTC.

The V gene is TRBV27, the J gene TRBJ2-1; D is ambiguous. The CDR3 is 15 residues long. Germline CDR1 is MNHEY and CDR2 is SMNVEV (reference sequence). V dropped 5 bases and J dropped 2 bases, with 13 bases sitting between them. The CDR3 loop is CASSLLPLTYNEQFF. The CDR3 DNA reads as TGTGCCAGCAGTCTCCTTCCCCTCACCTACAATGAGCAGTTCTTC.

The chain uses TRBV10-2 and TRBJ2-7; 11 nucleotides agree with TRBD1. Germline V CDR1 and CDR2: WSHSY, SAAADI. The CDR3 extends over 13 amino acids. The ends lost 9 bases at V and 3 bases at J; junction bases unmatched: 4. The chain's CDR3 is CASSDRGHYEQYF. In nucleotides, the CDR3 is TGCGCCAGTTCGGACAGGGGGCACTACGAGCAGTACTTC.

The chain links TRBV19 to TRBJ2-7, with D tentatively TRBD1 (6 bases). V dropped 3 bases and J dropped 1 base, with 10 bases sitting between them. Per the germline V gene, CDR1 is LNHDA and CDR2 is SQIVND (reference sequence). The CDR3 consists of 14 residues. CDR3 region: CASSIYRGSYEQYF. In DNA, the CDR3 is TGTGCCAGTAGTATTTATAGGGGGTCCTACGAGCAGTACTTC.

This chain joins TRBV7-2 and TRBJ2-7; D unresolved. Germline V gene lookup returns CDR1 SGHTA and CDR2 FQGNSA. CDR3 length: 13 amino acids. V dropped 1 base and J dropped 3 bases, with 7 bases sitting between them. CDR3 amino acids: CASSLGTFYEQYF. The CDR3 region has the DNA TGTGCCAGCAGCTTAGGGACGTTCTACGAGCAGTACTTC.

The CDR3 DNA is TGTGCCAGCAGCTTAGACCGGGAGTACAATGAGCAGTTCTTC. Protein sequence: CASSLDREYNEQFF. The chain couples TRBV11-3 to TRBJ2-1, with TRBD2 as a possible D gene (6 bases). Trimming left V 0 bases short and J 4 bases short, with 7 bases between. CDR1 SGHNT and CDR2 YENEEA come from the germline V gene. The CDR3 covers 14 residues.

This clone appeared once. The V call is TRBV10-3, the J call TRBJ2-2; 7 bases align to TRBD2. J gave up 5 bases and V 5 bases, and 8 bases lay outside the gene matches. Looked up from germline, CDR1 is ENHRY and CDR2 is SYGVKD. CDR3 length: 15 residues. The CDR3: CAISILGGRTGELFF. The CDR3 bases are TGTGCCATCAGTATCCTGGGGGGGAGAACCGGGGAGCTGTTTTTT.

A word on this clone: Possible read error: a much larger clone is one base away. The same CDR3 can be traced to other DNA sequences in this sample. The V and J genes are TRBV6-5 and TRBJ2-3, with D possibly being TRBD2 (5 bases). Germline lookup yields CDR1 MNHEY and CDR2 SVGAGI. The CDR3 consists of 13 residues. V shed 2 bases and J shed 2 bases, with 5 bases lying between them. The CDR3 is CASSYRDTDTQYF. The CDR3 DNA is TGTGCCAGCAGTTACCGGGACACAGATACGCAGTATTTT.

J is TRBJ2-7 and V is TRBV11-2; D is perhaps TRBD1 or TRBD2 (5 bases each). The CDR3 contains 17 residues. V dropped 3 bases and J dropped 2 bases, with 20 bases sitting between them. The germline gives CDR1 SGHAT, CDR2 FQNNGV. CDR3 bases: TGTGCCAGCAGCTTTCCCAGTAGGGGCTTCGGGACCTACGAGCAGTACTTC. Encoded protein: CASSFPSRGFGTYEQYF.

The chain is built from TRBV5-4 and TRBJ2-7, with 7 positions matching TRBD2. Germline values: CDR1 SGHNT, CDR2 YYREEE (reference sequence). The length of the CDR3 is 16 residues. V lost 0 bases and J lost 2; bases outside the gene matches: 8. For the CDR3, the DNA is TGTGCCAGCAGCTTGGGTTTGGCGGGAGTACCCTACGAGCAGTACTTC. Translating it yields CASSLGLAGVPYEQYF.

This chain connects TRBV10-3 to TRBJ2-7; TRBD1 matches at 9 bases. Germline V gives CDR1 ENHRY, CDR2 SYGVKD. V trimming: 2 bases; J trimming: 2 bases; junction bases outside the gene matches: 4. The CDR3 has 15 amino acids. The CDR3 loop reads CAISEAGQGPYEQYF. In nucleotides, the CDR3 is TGTGCCATCAGTGAGGCGGGACAGGGACCCTACGAGCAGTACTTC.

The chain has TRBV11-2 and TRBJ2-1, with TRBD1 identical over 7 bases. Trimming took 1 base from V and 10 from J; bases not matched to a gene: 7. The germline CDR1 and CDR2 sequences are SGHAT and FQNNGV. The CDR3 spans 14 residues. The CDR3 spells CASSLVTGALEQFF. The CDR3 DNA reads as TGTGCCAGCAGCTTAGTCACAGGGGCTCTGGAGCAGTTCTTC.

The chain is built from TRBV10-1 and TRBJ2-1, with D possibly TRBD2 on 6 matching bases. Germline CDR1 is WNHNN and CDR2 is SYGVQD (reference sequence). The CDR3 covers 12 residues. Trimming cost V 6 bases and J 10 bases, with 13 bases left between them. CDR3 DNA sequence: TGCGCCAGCAGGGACCCCGGGGGAGAGCAGTTCTTC. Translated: CASRDPGGEQFF.

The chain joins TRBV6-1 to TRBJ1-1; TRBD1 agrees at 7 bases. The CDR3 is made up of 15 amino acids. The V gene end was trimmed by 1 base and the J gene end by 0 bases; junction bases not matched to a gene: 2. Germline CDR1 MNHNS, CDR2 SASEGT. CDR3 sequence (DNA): TGTGCCAGCAGTGAAGTGACAGGGATGAACACTGAAGCTTTCTTT. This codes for CASSEVTGMNTEAFF.

The CDR3 protein is CASSDRRELSKNIQYF. For the CDR3, the DNA is TGTGCCAGCAGTGATCGACGCGAGCTTAGCAAAAACATTCAGTACTTC. The chain joins TRBV6-1 to TRBJ2-4; D unresolved. Germline assignment: CDR1 MNHNS and CDR2 SASEGT. The CDR3 loop spans 16 amino acids. Between the trimmed V and J ends, which lost 3 bases and 3 bases, there was a span of 15 bases.

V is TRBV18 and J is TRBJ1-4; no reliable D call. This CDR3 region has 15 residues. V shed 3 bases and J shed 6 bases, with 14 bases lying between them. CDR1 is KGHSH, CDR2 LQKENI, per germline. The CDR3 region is CASSPVWTEHEKLFF. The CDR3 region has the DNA TGTGCCAGCTCACCGGTCTGGACGGAACATGAAAAACTGTTTTTT.

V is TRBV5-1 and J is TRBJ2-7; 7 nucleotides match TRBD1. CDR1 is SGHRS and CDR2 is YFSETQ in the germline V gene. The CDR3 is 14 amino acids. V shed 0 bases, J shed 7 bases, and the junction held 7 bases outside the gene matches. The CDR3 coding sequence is TGCGCCAGCAGCTTGGGAGGGGGCGGGCGAGAGCAGTACTTC. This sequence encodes CASSLGGGGREQYF.